Below, 8 T cell receptor beta chains from the same sample are listed, as sequenced in a study of blood T cell repertoires in COVID-19. Sequencing used immunoSEQ multiplex PCR; TCRdb keeps in-frame clones, though not all of them. The table shows around 300,000 clones, with around 87% occurring only once. Sample: PBMCs or T cells enriched from blood (not recorded which). Source of these receptors: a woman in her late teens or twenties with acute COVID-19.

This clone was counted a single time. The V gene is TRBV11-2, the J gene TRBJ2-1, with 11 nucleotides matching TRBD2. This CDR3 has 19 amino acids. Germline assignment: CDR1 SGHAT and CDR2 FQNNGV. V was pared by 0 bases and J by 1 base, with 8 bases of the junction left unmatched. The CDR3 bases are TGTGCCAGCAGCTTAGATAGAGTAGCGGGAGGGCCATCCTACAATGAGCAGTTCTTC. The encoded protein is CASSLDRVAGGPSYNEQFF.

The chain employs TRBV14 and TRBJ2-7; TRBD1 agrees at 7 bases. The germline V gene has CDR1 SGHDN and CDR2 FVKESK. The CDR3 loop spans 16 amino acids. With V trimmed by 5 bases and J by 3 bases, 13 bases remained unmatched. The DNA for the CDR3 is TGTGCCAGCAGCGACAGACAGGGAAGGTTTGACTACGAGCAGTACTTC. It encodes CASSDRQGRFDYEQYF.

V usage is TRBV7-2 and J usage is TRBJ2-1; 14 positions agree with TRBD2. From germline, CDR1 is SGHTA and CDR2 FQGNSA. The CDR3 loop spans 16 amino acids. Germline trimming cut 5 bases from V and 7 bases from J; bases unmatched to any gene: 7. The CDR3 reads CASSLGTSGGQNEQFF. The CDR3 DNA reads TGTGCCAGCAGCCTGGGGACTAGCGGGGGTCAGAATGAGCAGTTCTTC.

The chain is built from TRBV7-6 and TRBJ2-1, with 15 bases aligning to TRBD2. The CDR3 is 13 residues long. The ends lost 5 bases at V and 16 bases at J; junction bases unmatched: 6. From germline, CDR1 is SGHVS and CDR2 FNYEAQ. CDR3 region: CASSGLAGGPLFF. Here the CDR3 DNA reads TGTGCCAGCAGCGGACTAGCGGGAGGGCCCCTTTTCTTC.

The chain links TRBV5-1 to TRBJ2-2; 10 bases match TRBD2. This CDR3 region has 17 residues. CDR1 and CDR2 from the germline V gene are SGHRS and YFSETQ. V lost 4 bases, J lost 1 base, and 7 bases stayed unmatched. The CDR3: CASSRRIAGGNTGELFF. In DNA form, the CDR3 reads TGCGCCAGCAGCCGCCGAATAGCGGGAGGGAACACCGGGGAGCTGTTTTTT.

In regard to this clone: The junction shows a germline mismatch at one end, possibly a read error. The rearrangement joins TRBV18 to TRBJ2-7; 12 nucleotides align to TRBD2. Germline-derived CDR1 and CDR2 are KGHSH and LQKENI. CDR3 length: 14 amino acids. This CDR3 reads CASSPALAGGPPKF. CDR3 nucleotides: TGTGCCAGCTCACCCGCCCTAGCGGGAGGGCCCCCGAAATTC.

This sequence joins TRBV5-4 and TRBJ2-3, with 13 bases fitting TRBD2. The V gene end was trimmed by 7 bases and the J gene end by 5 bases; junction bases not matched to a gene: 10. This CDR3 is 16 amino acids long. CDR1 is SGHNT and CDR2 is YYREEE in the germline V gene (reference sequence). In nucleotides, the CDR3 is TGTGCCAGCCGTTCTAGACTAGCGGGAGGAGGAGATACGCAGTATTTT. Its protein product is CASRSRLAGGGDTQYF.

This chain uses TRBV25-1 with TRBJ2-2; 7 bases agree with TRBD1. The CDR3 has 15 amino acids. The ends lost 2 bases at V and 3 bases at J; junction bases unmatched: 3. CDR1 MGHDK and CDR2 SYGVNS come from the germline V gene. This chain's CDR3 is CASSERDRDTGELFF. CDR3 bases: TGTGCCAGCAGTGAAAGGGACAGAGACACCGGGGAGCTGTTTTTT. The variable domain in full, completed from reference TRBV25-1 and TRBJ2-2, reads EADIYQTPRYLVIGTGKKITLECSQTMGHDKMYWYQQDPGMELHLIHYSYGVNSTEKGDLSSESTVSRIRTEHFPLTLESARPSHTSQYLCASSERDRDTGELFFGEGSRLTVL.